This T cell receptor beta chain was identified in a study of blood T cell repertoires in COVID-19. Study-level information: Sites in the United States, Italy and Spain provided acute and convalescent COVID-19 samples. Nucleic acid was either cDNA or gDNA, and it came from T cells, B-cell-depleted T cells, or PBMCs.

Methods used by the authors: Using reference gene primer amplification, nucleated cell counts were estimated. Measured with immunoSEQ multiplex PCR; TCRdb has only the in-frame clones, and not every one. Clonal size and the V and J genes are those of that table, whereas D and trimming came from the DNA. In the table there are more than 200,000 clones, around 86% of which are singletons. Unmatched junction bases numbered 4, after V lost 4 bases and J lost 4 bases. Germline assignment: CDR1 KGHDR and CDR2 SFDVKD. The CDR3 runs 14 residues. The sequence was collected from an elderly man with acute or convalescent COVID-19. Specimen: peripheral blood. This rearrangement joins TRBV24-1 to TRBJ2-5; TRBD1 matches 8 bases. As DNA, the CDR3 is TGTGCCACCAGTGACTCGCAGGGGGCAGAGACCCAGTACTTC. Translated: CATSDSQGAETQYF.